The present T cell receptor (beta chain) was sequenced within a study of T-cell reconstitution after alpha-beta-depleted transplantation in children. Study-level results: The main origin of T-cell counts and diversity one year after transplant was newly produced T cells. Several hundred graft clones that had expanded were reportedly the source of alpha-beta T cells about two months after transplant. Some patients' high day-60 TCRbeta diversity was attributed to recipient cells surviving conditioning.

Unique molecular identifiers tagged the TCRbeta library. TCRdb re-derived calls from the PCR reads in MiXCR, one entry per CDR3 protein. The sample lists 750,000 to 950,000 distinct CDR3 sequences, 15% to 20% occurring once. Of note for this clonotype: What it recognizes is unknown.

This CDR3 is 14 amino acids long. Germline lookup yields CDR1 MGHRA and CDR2 YSYEKL. Trimming shortened V by 10 bases and J by 3 bases, and 18 bases separated the two germline ends. The sequencing used PBMCs, mostly from graft donor cells, collected 360 days after TCRalphabeta/CD19-depleted stem cell transplant. This TCR was sampled from a male patient younger than 18 who had a stem cell transplant for acute lymphoblastic leukemia, so the T cells may come from the graft donor. The chain combines TRBV4-1 with TRBJ1-2; tentative D call: TRBD1 (5 bases). The CDR3 reads CATRAGAGDYGYTF. CDR3 coding DNA: TGCGCCACCAGGGCCGGCGCGGGGGACTATGGCTACACCTTC.